This TCR beta chain was identified during a study of blood T cell repertoires in COVID-19. Study summary: Donors in the United States, Italy and Spain gave samples during acute or convalescent COVID-19.

Germline CDR1 reads MNHNS; CDR2 reads SASEGT. The CDR3 length is 13 residues. V lost 3 bases and J lost 1, with 6 bases in between. Authors' processing steps: Amplification of reference gene primers provided the estimated nucleated cell counts. TCRdb's table, derived via immunoSEQ multiplex PCR, lists solely in-frame clones and lacks some. The D gene and trimming were derived from the DNA, and the V and J assignments and clone size from that table. The sample has approximately 250,000 clones; approximately 86% are singletons. Sequencing was performed on peripheral blood. The clonotype originates from a middle-aged man with active or convalescent COVID-19. This chain uses TRBV6-1 with TRBJ1-1; unclear D gene. The CDR3 reads CASSEARNTEAFF. The CDR3 nucleotides read TGTGCCAGCAGTGAGGCCAGGAACACTGAAGCTTTCTTT.